This TCR beta chain was documented in a study of blood T cell repertoires in COVID-19. Study information: From the United States, Italy and Spain came samples of acute and convalescent COVID-19. T cells, B-cell-depleted T cells, or PBMCs supplied cDNA or gDNA.

Per the germline V gene, CDR1 is SGHTA and CDR2 is FQGNSA. V dropped 3 bases and J dropped 4 bases, with 13 bases sitting between them. This CDR3 is built from 16 residues. Source study methods: Amplification with reference gene primers provided the estimates of nucleated cell counts. Some clones are missing from TCRdb's copy, which holds only in-frame ones; the method was immunoSEQ multiplex PCR. The DNA gave D and trimming, while V, J and clone size come from that table. The sample shows around 300,000 clones, less than 90% of them seen only once. The sample comprised peripheral blood. This sequence originates from a human donor in a cohort sampled during active COVID-19. V and J are TRBV7-2 and TRBJ1-6; maybe TRBD1 (6 bases). CDR3 loop: CASSFGQSLYNSPLHF. DNA of the CDR3: TGTGCCAGCAGCTTCGGACAGAGCTTGTATAATTCACCCCTCCACTTT.